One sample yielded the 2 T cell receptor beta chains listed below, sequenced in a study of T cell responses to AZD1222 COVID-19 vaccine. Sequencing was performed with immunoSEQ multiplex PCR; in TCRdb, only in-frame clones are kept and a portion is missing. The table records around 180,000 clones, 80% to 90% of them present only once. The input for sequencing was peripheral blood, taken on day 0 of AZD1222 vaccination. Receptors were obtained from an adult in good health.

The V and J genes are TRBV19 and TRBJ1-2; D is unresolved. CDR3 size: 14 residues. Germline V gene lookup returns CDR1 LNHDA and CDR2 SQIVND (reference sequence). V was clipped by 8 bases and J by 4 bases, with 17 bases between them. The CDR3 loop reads CASRTTQASYGYTF. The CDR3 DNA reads TGTGCCAGTCGAACCACCCAGGCTTCCTATGGCTACACCTTC.

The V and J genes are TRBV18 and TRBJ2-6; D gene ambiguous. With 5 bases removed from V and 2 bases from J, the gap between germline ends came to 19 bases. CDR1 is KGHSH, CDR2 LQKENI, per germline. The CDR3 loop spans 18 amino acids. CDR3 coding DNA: TGTGCCAGCTCATTCTCCGGTTTAGGGTCTGCTGGGGCCAACGTCCTGACTTTC. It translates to CASSFSGLGSAGANVLTF.